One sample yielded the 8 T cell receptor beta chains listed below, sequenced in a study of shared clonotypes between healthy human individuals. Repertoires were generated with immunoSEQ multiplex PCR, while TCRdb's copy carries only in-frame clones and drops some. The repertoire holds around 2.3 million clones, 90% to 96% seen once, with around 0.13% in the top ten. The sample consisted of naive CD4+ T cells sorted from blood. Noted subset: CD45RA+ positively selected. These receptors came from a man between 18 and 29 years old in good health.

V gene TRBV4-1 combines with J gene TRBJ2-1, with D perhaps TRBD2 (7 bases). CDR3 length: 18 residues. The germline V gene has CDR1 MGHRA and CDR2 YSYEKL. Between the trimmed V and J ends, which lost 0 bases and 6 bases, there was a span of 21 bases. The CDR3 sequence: CASSQDGGASLRVNEQFF. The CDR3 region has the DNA TGCGCCAGCAGCCAAGATGGGGGGGCCTCTTTGAGGGTCAATGAGCAGTTCTTC.

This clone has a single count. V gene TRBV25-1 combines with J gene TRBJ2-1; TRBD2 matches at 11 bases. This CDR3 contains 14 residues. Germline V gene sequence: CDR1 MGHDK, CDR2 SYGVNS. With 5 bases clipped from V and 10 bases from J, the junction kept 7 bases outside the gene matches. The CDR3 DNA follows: TGTGCCAGCAGTTTAGCGGGAGGGCGGGGGGAGCAGTTCTTC. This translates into CASSLAGGRGEQFF.

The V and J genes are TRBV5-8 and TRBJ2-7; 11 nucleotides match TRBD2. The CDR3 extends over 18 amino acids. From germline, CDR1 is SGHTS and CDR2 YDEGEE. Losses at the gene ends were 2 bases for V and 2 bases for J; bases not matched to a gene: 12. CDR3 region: CASSFFRGTSGSPYEQYF. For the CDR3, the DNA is TGTGCCAGCAGCTTCTTCCGAGGGACTAGCGGTAGCCCCTACGAGCAGTACTTC.

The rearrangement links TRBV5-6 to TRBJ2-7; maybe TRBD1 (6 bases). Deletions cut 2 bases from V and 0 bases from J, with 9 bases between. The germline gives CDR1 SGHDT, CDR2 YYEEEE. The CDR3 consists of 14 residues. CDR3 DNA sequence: TGTGCCAGCAGCTTTACAGGGAGCTCCTACGAGCAGTACTTC. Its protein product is CASSFTGSSYEQYF. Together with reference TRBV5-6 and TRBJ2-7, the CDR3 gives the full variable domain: DAGVTQSPTHLIKTRGQQVTLRCSPKSGHDTVSWYQQALGQGPQFIFQYYEEEERQRGNFPDRFSGHQFPNYSSELNVNALLLGDSALYLCASSFTGSSYEQYFGPGTRLTVT.

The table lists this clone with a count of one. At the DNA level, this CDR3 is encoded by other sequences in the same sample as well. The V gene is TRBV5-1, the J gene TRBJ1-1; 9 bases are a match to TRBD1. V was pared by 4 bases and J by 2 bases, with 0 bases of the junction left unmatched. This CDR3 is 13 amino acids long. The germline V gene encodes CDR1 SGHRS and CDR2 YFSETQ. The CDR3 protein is CASSTGGNTEAFF. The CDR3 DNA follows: TGCGCCAGCAGCACAGGGGGCAACACTGAAGCTTTCTTT.

The chain's CDR3 is CASRSTGDIVNYGYTF. CDR3 DNA sequence: TGTGCCAGCAGGTCGACAGGGGACATAGTAAACTATGGCTACACCTTC. J is TRBJ1-2 and V is TRBV2, with TRBD1 identical over 8 bases. Germline V lookup: CDR1 SNHLY, CDR2 FYNNEI. There are 16 residues in the CDR3. J was trimmed by 2 bases and V by 6 bases; bases with no gene match: 11.

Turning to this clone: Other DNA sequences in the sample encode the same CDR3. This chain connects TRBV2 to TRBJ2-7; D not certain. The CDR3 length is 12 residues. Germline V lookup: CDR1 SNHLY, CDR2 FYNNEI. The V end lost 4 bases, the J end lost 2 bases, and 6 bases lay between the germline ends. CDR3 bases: TGTGCCAGCAGTGGCGACACCTACGAGCAGTACTTC. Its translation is CASSGDTYEQYF.

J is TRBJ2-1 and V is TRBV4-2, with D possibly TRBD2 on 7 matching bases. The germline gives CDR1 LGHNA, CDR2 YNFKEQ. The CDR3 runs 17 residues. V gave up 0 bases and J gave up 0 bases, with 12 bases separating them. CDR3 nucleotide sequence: TGTGCCAGCAGCCAAGAAGGAGGGGGGGCCTCCTACAATGAGCAGTTCTTC. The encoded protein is CASSQEGGGASYNEQFF.